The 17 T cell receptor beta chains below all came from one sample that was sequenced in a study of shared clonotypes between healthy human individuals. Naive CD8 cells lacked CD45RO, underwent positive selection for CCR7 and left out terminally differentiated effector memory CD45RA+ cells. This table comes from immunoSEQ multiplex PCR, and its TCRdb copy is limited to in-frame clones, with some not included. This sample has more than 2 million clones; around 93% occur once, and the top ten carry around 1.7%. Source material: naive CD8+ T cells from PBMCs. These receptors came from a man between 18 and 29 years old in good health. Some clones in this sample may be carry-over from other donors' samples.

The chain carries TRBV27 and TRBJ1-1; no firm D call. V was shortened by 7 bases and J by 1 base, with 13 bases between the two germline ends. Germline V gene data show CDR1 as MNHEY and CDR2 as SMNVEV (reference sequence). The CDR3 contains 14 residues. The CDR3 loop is CASTGGLPNTEAFF. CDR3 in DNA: TGTGCCAGCACGGGAGGCCTTCCGAACACTGAAGCTTTCTTT.

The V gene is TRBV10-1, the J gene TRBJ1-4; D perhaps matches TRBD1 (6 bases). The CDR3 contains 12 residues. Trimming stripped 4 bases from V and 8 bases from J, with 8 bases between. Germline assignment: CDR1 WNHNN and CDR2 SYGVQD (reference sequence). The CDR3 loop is CASSAGGEKLFF. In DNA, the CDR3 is TGCGCCAGCAGTGCGGGGGGCGAAAAACTGTTTTTT.

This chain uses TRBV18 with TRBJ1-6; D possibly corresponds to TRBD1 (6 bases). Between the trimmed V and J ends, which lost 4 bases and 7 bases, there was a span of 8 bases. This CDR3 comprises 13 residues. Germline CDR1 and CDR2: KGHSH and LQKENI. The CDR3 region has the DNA TGTGCCAGCTCACTCGACAGGAATTCACCCCTCCACTTT. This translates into CASSLDRNSPLHF. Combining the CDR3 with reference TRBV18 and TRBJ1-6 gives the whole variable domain NAGVMQNPRHLVRRRGQEARLRCSPMKGHSHVYWYRQLPEEGLKFMVYLQKENIIDESGMPKERFSAEFPKEGPSILRIQQVVRGDSAAYFCASSLDRNSPLHFGNGTRLTVT.

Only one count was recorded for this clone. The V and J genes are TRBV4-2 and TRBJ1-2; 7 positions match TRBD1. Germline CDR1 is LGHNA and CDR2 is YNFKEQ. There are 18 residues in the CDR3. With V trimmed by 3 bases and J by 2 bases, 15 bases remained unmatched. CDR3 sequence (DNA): TGTGCCAGCAGCCAGACACCGGACAGGATGGTGGGGAACTATGGCTACACCTTC. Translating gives CASSQTPDRMVGNYGYTF.

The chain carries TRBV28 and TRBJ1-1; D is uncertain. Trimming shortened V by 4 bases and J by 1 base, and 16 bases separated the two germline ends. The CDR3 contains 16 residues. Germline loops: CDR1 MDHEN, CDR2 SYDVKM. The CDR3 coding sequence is TGTGCCAGCAGTTCCGGACTCCGGAGGTGGAACACTGAAGCTTTCTTT. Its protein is CASSSGLRRWNTEAFF.

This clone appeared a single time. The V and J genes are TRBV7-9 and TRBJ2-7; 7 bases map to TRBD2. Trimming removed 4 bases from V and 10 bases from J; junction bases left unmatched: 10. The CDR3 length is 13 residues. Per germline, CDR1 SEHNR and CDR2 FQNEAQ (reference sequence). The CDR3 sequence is CASSSGTNLDQYF. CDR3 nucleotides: TGTGCCAGCAGCTCCGGGACTAACTTAGATCAGTACTTC.

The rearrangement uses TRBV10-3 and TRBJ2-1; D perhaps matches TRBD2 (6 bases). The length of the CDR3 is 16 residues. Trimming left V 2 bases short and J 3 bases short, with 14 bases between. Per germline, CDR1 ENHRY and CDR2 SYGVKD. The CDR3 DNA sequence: TGTGCCATCAGTGAGCTTGCGGGATCGGGCTACAATGAGCAGTTCTTC. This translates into CAISELAGSGYNEQFF.

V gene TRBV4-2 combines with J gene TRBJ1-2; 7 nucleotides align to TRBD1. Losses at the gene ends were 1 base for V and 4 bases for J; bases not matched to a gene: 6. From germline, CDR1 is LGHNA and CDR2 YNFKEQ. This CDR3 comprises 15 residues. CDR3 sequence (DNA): TGTGCCAGCAGCCAAGGGTCGGGACAGAGCTATGGCTACACCTTC. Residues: CASSQGSGQSYGYTF.

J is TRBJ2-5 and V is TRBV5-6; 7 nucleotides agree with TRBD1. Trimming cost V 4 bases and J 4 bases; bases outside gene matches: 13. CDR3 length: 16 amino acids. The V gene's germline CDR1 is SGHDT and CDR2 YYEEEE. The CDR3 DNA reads TGTGCCAGCAGCACGGACAGGATGACAATCGGAGAGACCCAGTACTTC. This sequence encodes CASSTDRMTIGETQYF.

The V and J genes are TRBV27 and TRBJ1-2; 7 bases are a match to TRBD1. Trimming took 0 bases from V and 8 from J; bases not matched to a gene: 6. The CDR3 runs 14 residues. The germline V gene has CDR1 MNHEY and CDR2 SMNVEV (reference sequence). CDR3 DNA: TGTGCCAGCAGTTTATCGGGAACAGGGGCCGGCTACACCTTC. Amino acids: CASSLSGTGAGYTF.

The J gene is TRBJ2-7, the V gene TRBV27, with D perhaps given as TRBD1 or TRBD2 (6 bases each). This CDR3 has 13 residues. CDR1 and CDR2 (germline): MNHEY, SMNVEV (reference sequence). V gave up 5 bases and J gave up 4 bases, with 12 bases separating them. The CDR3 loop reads CASSGPGAYEQYF. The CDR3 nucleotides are TGTGCCAGCAGTGGGCCGGGGGCTTACGAGCAGTACTTC.

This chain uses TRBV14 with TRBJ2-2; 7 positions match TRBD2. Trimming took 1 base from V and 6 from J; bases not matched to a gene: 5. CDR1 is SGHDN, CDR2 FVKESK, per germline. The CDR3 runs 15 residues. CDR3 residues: CASSQVGGQAGELFF. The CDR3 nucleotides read TGTGCCAGCAGCCAAGTGGGAGGGCAGGCCGGGGAGCTGTTTTTT.

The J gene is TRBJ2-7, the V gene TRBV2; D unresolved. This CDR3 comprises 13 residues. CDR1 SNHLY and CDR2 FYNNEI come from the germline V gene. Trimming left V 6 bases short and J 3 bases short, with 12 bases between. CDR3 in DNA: TGTGCCAGCAGCCCCAGCTTGGGCTACGAGCAGTACTTC. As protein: CASSPSLGYEQYF.

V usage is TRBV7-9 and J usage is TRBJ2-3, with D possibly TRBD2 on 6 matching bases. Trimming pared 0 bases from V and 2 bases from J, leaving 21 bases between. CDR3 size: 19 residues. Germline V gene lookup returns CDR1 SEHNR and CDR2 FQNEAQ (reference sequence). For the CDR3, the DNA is TGTGCCAGCAGCTTAGCGCCTTTGAGATTGCGGGGAACCACAGATACGCAGTATTTT. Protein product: CASSLAPLRLRGTTDTQYF.

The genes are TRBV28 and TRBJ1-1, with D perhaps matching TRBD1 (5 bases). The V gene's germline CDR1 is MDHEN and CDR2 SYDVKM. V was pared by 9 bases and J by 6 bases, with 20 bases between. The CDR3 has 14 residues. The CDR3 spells CASSLGVMSAEAFF. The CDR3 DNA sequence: TGTGCCAGTTCTTTGGGGGTAATGAGCGCTGAAGCTTTCTTT.

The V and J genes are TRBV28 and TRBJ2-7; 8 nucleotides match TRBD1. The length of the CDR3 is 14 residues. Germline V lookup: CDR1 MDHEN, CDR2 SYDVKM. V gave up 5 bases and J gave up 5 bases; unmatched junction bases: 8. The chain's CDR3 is CASSPRTGIDEQYF. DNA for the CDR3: TGTGCCAGCAGTCCAAGGACAGGGATCGACGAGCAGTACTTC.

The DNA of the CDR3 is TGCGCCAGCAGCCGGAAGGGAGGAGGCACCGGGGAGCTGTTTTTT. Protein product: CASSRKGGGTGELFF. The chain combines TRBV4-1 with TRBJ2-2; D perhaps matches TRBD2 (6 bases). The CDR3 is 15 residues long. Per the germline V gene, CDR1 is MGHRA and CDR2 is YSYEKL. Trimming cost V 4 bases and J 4 bases, with 13 bases left between them.